Below, 6 T cell receptor beta chains from the same sample are listed, as sequenced in a study of identical twins' blood T cells. TCRdb re-derived calls from the 5' RACE reads in MiXCR, one entry per CDR3 protein. The repertoire holds 350,000 to 450,000 distinct CDR3 sequences, with under 30% as singletons. Material for sequencing was PBMCs. The source is a woman aged 18-49 years in good health.

The gene calls are TRBV20-1 and TRBJ2-7, with D perhaps being TRBD1 or TRBD2 (7 bases each). The V gene lost 5 bases and the J gene lost 6 bases, with 29 bases spanning the gap. CDR3 length equals 17 residues. CDR1 is DFQATT, CDR2 SNEGSKA, per germline (reference sequence). CDR3 sequence: CSAEGATSQLRVGEQYF. The CDR3 coding sequence is TGCAGTGCTGAGGGGGCGACTAGCCAACTTCGAGTAGGCGAGCAGTACTTC.

This clonotype appeared a few times. The rearrangement joins TRBV5-1 to TRBJ2-1; a weak D match, TRBD2 (6 bases). The ends were cut back, 5 bases at V and 5 bases at J, with 14 bases in the middle. The CDR3 length is 14 residues. Germline V gene data show CDR1 as SGHRS and CDR2 as YFSETQ. The CDR3 reads CASSNGTPNNEQFF. In DNA form, the CDR3 reads TGCGCCAGCAGTAACGGGACTCCGAACAATGAGCAGTTCTTC.

V usage is TRBV5-1 and J usage is TRBJ1-2; D not certain. The V end lost 4 bases, the J end lost 6 bases, and 13 bases lay between the germline ends. CDR1 is SGHRS, CDR2 YFSETQ, per germline. The CDR3 sequence is 13 residues long. Written as DNA, the CDR3 is TGCGCCAGCAGCATTGAGGGTTTAAATGGCTACACCTTC. It translates to CASSIEGLNGYTF.

This clonotype was detected only a few times. V gene TRBV27 combines with J gene TRBJ2-7; TRBD1 aligns across 9 bases. The CDR3 sequence is 14 residues long. Germline loops: CDR1 MNHEY, CDR2 SMNVEV (reference sequence). J gave up 5 bases and V 5 bases, and 7 bases lay outside the gene matches. This CDR3 is CASSDLTGGNEQYF. CDR3 nucleotides: TGTGCCAGCAGTGACCTGACAGGGGGGAACGAGCAGTACTTC.

The chain is built from TRBV9 and TRBJ2-1, with 8 bases that match TRBD2. The V gene's germline CDR1 is SGDLS and CDR2 YYNGEE. V was clipped by 3 bases and J by 4 bases; unmatched bases: 6. The CDR3 loop spans 15 amino acids. The DNA of the CDR3 is TGTGCCAGCAGCGCCAGCGGGAGCATATACAATGAGCAGTTCTTC. Amino acid sequence: CASSASGSIYNEQFF.

This chain joins TRBV29-1 and TRBJ1-3; 10 bases agree with TRBD1. CDR3 size: 15 residues. V gave up 6 bases and J gave up 2 bases; unmatched junction bases: 7. Germline assignment: CDR1 SQVTM and CDR2 ANQGSEA. The CDR3 region has the DNA TGCAGCGTGGCGGGGACAGGGGATCCTGGAAACACCATATATTTT. Encoded protein: CSVAGTGDPGNTIYF.